This T cell receptor beta chain came from a study of spatial heterogeneity in lung cancer. TCRdb re-called the 5' RACE reads through MiXCR, storing one row per CDR3 protein. The top ten clones hold 4.6% of a sample with more than 75,000 distinct CDR3 sequences, over 9.5% of them seen once. The CDR3 is 12 residues long. Germline CDR1 reads SNHLY; CDR2 reads FYNNEI. V lost 6 bases, J lost 4 bases, and 9 bases lay in between. Time point indicated: sample taken at primary tumor resection. Unsorted whole RNA of tumor, nontumor lung or frozen PBMC was sequenced. The TCR comes from a male donor with early-stage non-small cell lung cancer. The chain links TRBV2 to TRBJ1-2; no clear D gene. Specimen: PBMCs, collected at surgery. The CDR3 region is CASRAAVYGYTF. Here the CDR3 DNA reads TGTGCCAGCAGGGCGGCAGTCTATGGCTACACCTTC.